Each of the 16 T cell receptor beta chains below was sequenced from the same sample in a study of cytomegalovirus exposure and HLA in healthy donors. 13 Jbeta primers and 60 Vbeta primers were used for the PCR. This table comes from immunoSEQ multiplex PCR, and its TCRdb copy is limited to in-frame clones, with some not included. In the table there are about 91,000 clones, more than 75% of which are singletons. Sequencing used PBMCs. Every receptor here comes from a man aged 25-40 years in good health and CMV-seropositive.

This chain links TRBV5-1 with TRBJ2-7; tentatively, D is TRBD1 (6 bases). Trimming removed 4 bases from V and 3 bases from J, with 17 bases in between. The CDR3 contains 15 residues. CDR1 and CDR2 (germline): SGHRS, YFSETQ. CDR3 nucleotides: TGCGCCAGCAGCCCCAACGCAGGGGCGGGCTACGAGCAGTACTTC. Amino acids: CASSPNAGAGYEQYF.

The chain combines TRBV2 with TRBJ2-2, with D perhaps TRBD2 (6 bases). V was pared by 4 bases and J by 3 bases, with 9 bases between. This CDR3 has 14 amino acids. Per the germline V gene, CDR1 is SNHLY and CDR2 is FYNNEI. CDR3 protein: CASSGDSYTGELFF. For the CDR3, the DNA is TGTGCCAGCAGTGGGGACTCCTACACCGGGGAGCTGTTTTTT.

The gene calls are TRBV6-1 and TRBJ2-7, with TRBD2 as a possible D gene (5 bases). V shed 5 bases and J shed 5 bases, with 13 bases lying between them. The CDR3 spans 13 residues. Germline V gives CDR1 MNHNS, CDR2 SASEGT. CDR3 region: CASSSMDFDEQYF. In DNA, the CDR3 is TGTGCCAGCAGTTCAATGGACTTCGACGAGCAGTACTTC.

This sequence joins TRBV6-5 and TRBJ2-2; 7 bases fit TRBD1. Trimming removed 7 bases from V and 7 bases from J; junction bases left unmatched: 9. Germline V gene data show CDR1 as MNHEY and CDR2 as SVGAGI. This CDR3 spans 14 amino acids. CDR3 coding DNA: TGTGCCAGCATGTTCAGGGGGTGGGTCGGGGAGCTGTTTTTT. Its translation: CASMFRGWVGELFF.

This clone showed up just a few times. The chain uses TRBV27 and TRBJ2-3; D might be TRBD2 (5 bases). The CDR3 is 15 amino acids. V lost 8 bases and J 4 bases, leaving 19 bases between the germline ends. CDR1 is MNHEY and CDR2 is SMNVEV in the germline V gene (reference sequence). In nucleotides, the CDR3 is TGTGCCAGCGTGGAGGAGCCTGGTGTAGCAGATACGCAGTATTTT. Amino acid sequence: CASVEEPGVADTQYF.

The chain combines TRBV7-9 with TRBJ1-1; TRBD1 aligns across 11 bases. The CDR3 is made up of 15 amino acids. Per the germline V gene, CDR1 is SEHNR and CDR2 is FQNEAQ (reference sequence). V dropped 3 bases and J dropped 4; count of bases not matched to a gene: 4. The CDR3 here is CASSFSGTGGTEAFF. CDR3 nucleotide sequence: TGTGCCAGCAGCTTCTCCGGGACAGGGGGCACTGAAGCTTTCTTT. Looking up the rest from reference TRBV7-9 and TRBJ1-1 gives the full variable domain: DTGVSQNPRHKITKRGQNVTFRCDPISEHNRLYWYRQTLGQGPEFLTYFQNEAQLEKSRLLSDRFSAERPKGSFSTLEIQRTEQGDSAMYLCASSFSGTGGTEAFFGQGTRLTVV.

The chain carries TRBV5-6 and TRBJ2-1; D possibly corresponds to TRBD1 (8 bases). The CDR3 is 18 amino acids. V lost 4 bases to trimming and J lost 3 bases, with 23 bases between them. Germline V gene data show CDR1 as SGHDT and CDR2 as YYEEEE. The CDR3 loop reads CASSTGGLDRDHYNEQFF. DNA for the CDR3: TGTGCCAGCAGCACGGGGGGCTTGGACAGGGACCACTACAATGAGCAGTTCTTC.

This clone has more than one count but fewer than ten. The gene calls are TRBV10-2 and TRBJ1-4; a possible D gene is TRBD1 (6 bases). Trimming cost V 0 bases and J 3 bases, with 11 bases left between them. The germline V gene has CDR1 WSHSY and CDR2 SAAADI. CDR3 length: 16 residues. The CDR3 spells CASSESVRTANEKLFF. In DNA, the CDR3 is TGCGCCAGCAGTGAGTCGGTACGGACAGCTAATGAAAAACTGTTTTTT.

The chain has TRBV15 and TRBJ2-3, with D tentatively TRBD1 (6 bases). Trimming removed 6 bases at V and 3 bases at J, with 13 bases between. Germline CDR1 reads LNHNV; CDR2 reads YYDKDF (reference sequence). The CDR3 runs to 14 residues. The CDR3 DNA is TGTGCCACCAGGGTGACAGGTGGGACAGATACGCAGTATTTT. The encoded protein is CATRVTGGTDTQYF.

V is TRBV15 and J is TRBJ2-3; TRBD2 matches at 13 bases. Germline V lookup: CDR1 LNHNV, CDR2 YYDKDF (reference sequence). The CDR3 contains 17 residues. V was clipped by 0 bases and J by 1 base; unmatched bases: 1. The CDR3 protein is CATSREGTSGGTDTQYF. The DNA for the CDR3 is TGTGCCACCAGCAGAGAAGGGACTAGCGGGGGCACAGATACGCAGTATTTT.

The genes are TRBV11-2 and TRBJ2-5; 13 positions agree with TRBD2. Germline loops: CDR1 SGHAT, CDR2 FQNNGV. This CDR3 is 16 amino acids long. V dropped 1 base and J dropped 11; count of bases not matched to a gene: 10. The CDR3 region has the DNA TGTGCCAGCAGCTTAGGGTCGGGGGGACTAGCGGGACGTCAGTACTTC. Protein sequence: CASSLGSGGLAGRQYF.

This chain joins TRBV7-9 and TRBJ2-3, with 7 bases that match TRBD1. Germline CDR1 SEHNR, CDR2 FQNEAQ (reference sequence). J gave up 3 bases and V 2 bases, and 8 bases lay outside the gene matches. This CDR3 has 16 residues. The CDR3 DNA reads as TGTGCCAGCAGCTTACCCACAGGGGCCCAAACAGATACGCAGTATTTT. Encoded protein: CASSLPTGAQTDTQYF. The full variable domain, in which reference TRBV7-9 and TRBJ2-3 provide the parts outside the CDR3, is DTGVSQNPRHKITKRGQNVTFRCDPISEHNRLYWYRQTLGQGPEFLTYFQNEAQLEKSRLLSDRFSAERPKGSFSTLEIQRTEQGDSAMYLCASSLPTGAQTDTQYFGPGTRLTVL.

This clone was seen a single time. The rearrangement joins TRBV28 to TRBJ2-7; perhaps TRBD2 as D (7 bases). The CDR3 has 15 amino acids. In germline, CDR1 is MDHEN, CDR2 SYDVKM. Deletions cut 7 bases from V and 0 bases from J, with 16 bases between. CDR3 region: CASTWGGPSSYEQYF. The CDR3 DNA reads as TGTGCCAGCACCTGGGGGGGCCCCAGCTCCTACGAGCAGTACTTC.

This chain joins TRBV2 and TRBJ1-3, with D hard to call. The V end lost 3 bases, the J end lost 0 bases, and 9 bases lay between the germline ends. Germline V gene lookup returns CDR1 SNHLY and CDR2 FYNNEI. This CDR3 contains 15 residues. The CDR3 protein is CASSEREGSGNTIYF. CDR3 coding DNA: TGTGCCAGCAGTGAGCGGGAGGGCTCTGGAAACACCATATATTTT.

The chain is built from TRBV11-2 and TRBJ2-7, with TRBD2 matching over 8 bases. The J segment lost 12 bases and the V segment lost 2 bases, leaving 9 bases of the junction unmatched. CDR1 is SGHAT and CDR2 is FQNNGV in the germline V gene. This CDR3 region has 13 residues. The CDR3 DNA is TGTGCCAGCAGCTTATGGGGCCTAGCGGGTCTGTACTTC. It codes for CASSLWGLAGLYF.

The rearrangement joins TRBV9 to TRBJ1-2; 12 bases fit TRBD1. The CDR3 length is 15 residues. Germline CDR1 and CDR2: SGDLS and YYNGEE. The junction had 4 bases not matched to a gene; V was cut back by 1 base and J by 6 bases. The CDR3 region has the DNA TGTGCCAGCAGCGTACGAGGGACAGGGGGCGATGGCTACACCTTC. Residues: CASSVRGTGGDGYTF.